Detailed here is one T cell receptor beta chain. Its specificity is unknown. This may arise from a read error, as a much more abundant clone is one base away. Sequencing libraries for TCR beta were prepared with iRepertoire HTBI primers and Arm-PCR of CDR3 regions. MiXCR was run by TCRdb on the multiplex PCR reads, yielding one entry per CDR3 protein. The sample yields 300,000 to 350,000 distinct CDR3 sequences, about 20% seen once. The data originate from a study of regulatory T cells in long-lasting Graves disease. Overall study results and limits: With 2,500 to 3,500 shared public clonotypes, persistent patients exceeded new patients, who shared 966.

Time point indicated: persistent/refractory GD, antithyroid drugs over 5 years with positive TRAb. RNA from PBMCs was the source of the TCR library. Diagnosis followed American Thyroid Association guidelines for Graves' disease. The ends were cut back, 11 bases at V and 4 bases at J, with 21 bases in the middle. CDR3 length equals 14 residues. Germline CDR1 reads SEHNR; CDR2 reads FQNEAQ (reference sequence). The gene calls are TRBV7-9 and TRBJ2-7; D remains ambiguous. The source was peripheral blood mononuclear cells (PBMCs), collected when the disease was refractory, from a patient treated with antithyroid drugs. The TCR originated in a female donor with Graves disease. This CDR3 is CACYAPEPPYEQYF. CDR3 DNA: TGTGCCTGCTACGCACCGGAGCCACCTTACGAGCAGTACTTC.